Each of the 22 T cell receptor beta chains below was sequenced from the same sample in a study of shared clonotypes between healthy human individuals. Clones were sequenced by immunoSEQ multiplex PCR, and TCRdb holds only the in-frame ones, with some missing. This sample carries fewer than 600,000 clones, just over 75% of them seen once, and the ten largest clones take around 12%. Material: PBMCs. Every receptor here comes from a woman aged 40 to 49 in good health. Some clones in this sample may be carry-over from other donors' samples.

V is TRBV2 and J is TRBJ1-5; 9 bases agree with TRBD1. The CDR3 runs 16 residues. The V gene end was trimmed by 7 bases and the J gene end by 1 base; junction bases not matched to a gene: 8. Germline lookup yields CDR1 SNHLY and CDR2 FYNNEI. The CDR3 DNA follows: TGTGCCAGCAATACAGGGGGCGCTTCGAGCAATCAGCCCCAGCATTTT. Encoded protein: CASNTGGASSNQPQHF.

The J gene is TRBJ1-1, the V gene TRBV11-1; tentative D call: TRBD1 (6 bases). CDR1 is SGHAT and CDR2 is FQDESV in the germline V gene (reference sequence). The CDR3 is 14 residues long. The V and J ends lost 1 base and 1 base respectively, with 7 bases between them. The CDR3 DNA reads TGTGCCAGCAGCTTAGTGACAGGGAACACTGAAGCTTTCTTT. Its protein is CASSLVTGNTEAFF.

The chain carries TRBV2 and TRBJ2-3; no clear D. V gave up 8 bases and J gave up 2 bases, with 8 bases separating them. Germline CDR1 reads SNHLY; CDR2 reads FYNNEI. This CDR3 has 12 residues. CDR3 nucleotides: TGTGCCAGCCGGTACCTCACAGATACGCAGTATTTT. The encoded protein is CASRYLTDTQYF.

The chain combines TRBV6-1 with TRBJ2-6; D is unclear. Trimming cost V 7 bases and J 4 bases, with 8 bases left between them. From germline, CDR1 is MNHNS and CDR2 SASEGT. The CDR3 is made up of 13 amino acids. Here the CDR3 DNA reads TGTGCCAGCAAGATTTCGGGGGCCAACGTCCTGACTTTC. Amino acids: CASKISGANVLTF.

The chain links TRBV5-8 to TRBJ2-5, with D possibly matching TRBD2 (5 bases). Trimming shortened V by 5 bases and J by 5 bases, and 13 bases separated the two germline ends. Per germline, CDR1 SGHTS and CDR2 YDEGEE. The CDR3 length is 13 residues. CDR3 sequence (DNA): TGTGCCAGCAGTGAGAGCGGTTCGGAGACCCAGTACTTC. It encodes CASSESGSETQYF.

This clone has a handful of counts. The chain couples TRBV27 to TRBJ2-5, with 9 bases that match TRBD2. The junction had 7 bases not matched to a gene; V was cut back by 7 bases and J by 4 bases. This CDR3 has 14 residues. CDR1 MNHEY and CDR2 SMNVEV come from the germline V gene (reference sequence). The CDR3 sequence: CASNLAGSGETQYF. The CDR3 region has the DNA TGTGCCAGCAACCTAGCGGGAAGCGGAGAGACCCAGTACTTC.

The chain links TRBV19 to TRBJ1-2; TRBD1 matches 9 bases. There are 15 residues in the CDR3. V lost 5 bases to trimming and J lost 4 bases; unmatched junction nucleotides: 8. Germline V gives CDR1 LNHDA, CDR2 SQIVND (reference sequence). CDR3 protein: CASSLPGQGGYGYTF. CDR3 nucleotides: TGTGCCAGTAGTTTACCGGGACAGGGAGGCTATGGCTACACCTTC.

As concerns this clone: At one of its ends the junction is not consistent with the germline gene, which may arise from a read error. Other nucleotide sequences from this sample produce the same CDR3. This chain joins TRBV29-1 and TRBJ1-1, with D uncertain. Germline CDR1 and CDR2: SQVTM and ANQGSEA. The CDR3 loop spans 13 amino acids. In DNA form, the CDR3 reads TGCAGCGTCGATTTACTCATGAACGCTGAAGCTTTCTTT. Translation gives CSVDLLMNAEAFF.

V gene TRBV6-6 combines with J gene TRBJ2-3; D is unclear. V lost 2 bases and J 3 bases, leaving 6 bases between the germline ends. The CDR3 spans 13 residues. Germline CDR1 and CDR2: MNHNY and SVGAGI (reference sequence). CDR3 amino acids: CASSYRQTDTQYF. As DNA, the CDR3 is TGTGCCAGCAGTTACCGGCAAACAGATACGCAGTATTTT.

This sequence joins TRBV6-5 and TRBJ2-7; D may be TRBD1 (6 bases). Trimming stripped 5 bases from V and 7 bases from J, with 15 bases between. The germline CDR1 and CDR2 sequences are MNHEY and SVGAGI. This CDR3 is built from 13 residues. The CDR3 bases are TGTGCCAGCAGTAAAGGGGGTACTTGGGAGCAGTACTTC. Translated: CASSKGGTWEQYF.

The chain recombines TRBV11-3 with TRBJ2-3; 9 positions agree with TRBD2. CDR1 and CDR2 (germline): SGHNT, YENEEA. Trimming took 1 base from V and 4 from J; bases not matched to a gene: 6. The length of the CDR3 is 16 residues. CDR3 nucleotides: TGTGCCAGCAGCTTAGGGGTAGCGGGAGCCCCAGATACGCAGTATTTT. Its translation: CASSLGVAGAPDTQYF.

The chain is built from TRBV7-8 and TRBJ1-3; D uncertain. CDR1 SGHVS and CDR2 FQNEAQ come from the germline V gene. Trimming shortened V by 1 base and J by 0 bases, and 7 bases separated the two germline ends. CDR3 length: 15 amino acids. CDR3 bases: TGTGCCAGCAGCTTAGTGCACCTCTCTGGAAACACCATATATTTT. Translated, it gives CASSLVHLSGNTIYF.

Worth noting for this clone: At one of its ends the junction is not consistent with the germline gene, which may arise from a read error. This chain uses TRBV27 with TRBJ2-3; D is undetermined. Germline CDR1 and CDR2: MNHEY and SMNVEV (reference sequence). The CDR3 spans 14 residues. The CDR3: CASSLSWSRDTQYF. Here the CDR3 DNA reads TGTGCCAGCAGCTTATCTTGGTCCAGAGATACGCAGTATTTT.

The table lists this clone with a count of one. The chain links TRBV19 to TRBJ2-2, with a weak D call TRBD2 (6 bases). Germline lookup yields CDR1 LNHDA and CDR2 SQIVND (reference sequence). The CDR3 totals 14 residues. Between the trimmed V and J ends, which lost 6 bases and 6 bases, there was a span of 14 bases. The CDR3 reads CASRGQGGAGELFF. The CDR3 DNA sequence: TGTGCCAGTAGGGGGCAGGGAGGTGCCGGGGAGCTGTTTTTT.

On this clone: A far bigger clonotype differs at one base, so this is likely a read error. The chain employs TRBV30 and TRBJ1-1; D is ambiguous. Germline V gene lookup returns CDR1 GTSNPN and CDR2 SVGIG (reference sequence). The CDR3 has 12 residues. The CDR3 DNA reads TGTGGCTGGAGATCAGAGAACACTGAAGCTTTCTTT. It is translated as CGWRSENTEAFF.

The V and J genes are TRBV19 and TRBJ2-2; TRBD2 matches at 14 bases. Germline V lookup: CDR1 LNHDA, CDR2 SQIVND (reference sequence). CDR3 length: 17 amino acids. V lost 1 base to trimming and J lost 5 bases; unmatched junction nucleotides: 3. The CDR3 protein is CASSIGLAGGFTGELFF. The CDR3 DNA sequence: TGTGCCAGTAGTATAGGACTAGCGGGAGGGTTTACCGGGGAGCTGTTTTTT. Combining the CDR3 with reference TRBV19 and TRBJ2-2 gives the whole variable domain DGGITQSPKYLFRKEGQNVTLSCEQNLNHDAMYWYRQDPGQGLRLIYYSQIVNDFQKGDIAEGYSVSREKKESFPLTVTSAQKNPTAFYLCASSIGLAGGFTGELFFGEGSRLTVL.

This chain joins TRBV18 and TRBJ2-3; the D gene is possibly TRBD1 (5 bases). V was pared by 3 bases and J by 0 bases, with 10 bases between. This CDR3 spans 15 amino acids. CDR1 KGHSH and CDR2 LQKENI come from the germline V gene. CDR3 nucleotide sequence: TGTGCCAGCTCACCGACAGTACCAAGCACAGATACGCAGTATTTT. Its translation is CASSPTVPSTDTQYF.

This clone was recorded many times. The V and J genes are TRBV6-5 and TRBJ2-1; TRBD2 matches at 8 bases. Trimming removed 5 bases from V and 15 bases from J; junction bases left unmatched: 12. This CDR3 has 13 amino acids. The V gene's germline CDR1 is MNHEY and CDR2 SVGAGI. DNA for the CDR3: TGTGCCAGCAGTCCCAACACTAGCGGTCTCAGGTTCTTC. Translated: CASSPNTSGLRFF.

The rearrangement joins TRBV7-8 to TRBJ2-7; D may correspond to TRBD1 or TRBD2 (5 bases each). The germline V gene encodes CDR1 SGHVS and CDR2 FQNEAQ. Trimming shortened V by 5 bases and J by 6 bases, and 11 bases separated the two germline ends. The CDR3 runs to 12 residues. CDR3 nucleotide sequence: TGTGCCAGCAGCATTGCAGGGAGCGAGCAGTACTTC. Translating gives CASSIAGSEQYF.

The chain joins TRBV6-6 to TRBJ2-7, with a tentative D call TRBD1 (5 bases). Trimming took 0 bases from V and 8 from J, leaving 17 bases between them. Germline values: CDR1 MNHNY, CDR2 SVGAGI (reference sequence). The CDR3 is made up of 15 amino acids. CDR3 sequence reads: CASSYSGSRGNQQYF. The CDR3 region has the DNA TGTGCCAGCAGTTACTCGGGCAGTAGGGGTAACCAGCAGTACTTC.

This rearrangement joins TRBV4-1 to TRBJ2-7, with 10 bases matching TRBD1. Germline V gives CDR1 MGHRA, CDR2 YSYEKL. Trimming at V came to 2 bases and at J to 2 bases, leaving 9 bases not matched to a gene. The CDR3 is made up of 17 amino acids. CDR3 DNA sequence: TGCGCCAGCAGCCAAAGGCAACCCGGGACAGGGGCCTACGAGCAGTACTTC. This encodes CASSQRQPGTGAYEQYF.

J is TRBJ2-1 and V is TRBV15, with 9 bases identical to TRBD2. J gave up 5 bases and V 0 bases, and 2 bases lay outside the gene matches. This CDR3 is 15 amino acids long. Per germline, CDR1 LNHNV and CDR2 YYDKDF (reference sequence). The CDR3, as DNA: TGTGCCACCAGCAGAGAGCTAGCGGGGAACAATGAGCAGTTCTTC. Translation gives CATSRELAGNNEQFF.